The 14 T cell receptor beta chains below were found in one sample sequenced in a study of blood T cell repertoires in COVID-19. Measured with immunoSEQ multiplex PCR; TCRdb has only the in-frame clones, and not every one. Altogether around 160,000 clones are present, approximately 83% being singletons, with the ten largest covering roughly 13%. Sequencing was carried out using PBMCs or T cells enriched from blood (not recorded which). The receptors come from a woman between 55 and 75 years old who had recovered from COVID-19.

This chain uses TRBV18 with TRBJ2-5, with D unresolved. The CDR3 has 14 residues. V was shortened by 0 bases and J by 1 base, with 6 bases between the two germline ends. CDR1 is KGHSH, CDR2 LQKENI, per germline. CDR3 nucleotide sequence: TGTGCCAGCTCACCACCGATGAGCCAAGAGACCCAGTACTTC. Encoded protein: CASSPPMSQETQYF.

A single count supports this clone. The CDR3 DNA sequence: TGTGCCAGCAGTGAATGGGGGACAGGGCTACAGAACTTCTACGAGCAGTACTTC. Protein product: CASSEWGTGLQNFYEQYF. The chain couples TRBV6-1 to TRBJ2-7; 9 bases map to TRBD1. Germline V gives CDR1 MNHNS, CDR2 SASEGT. The CDR3 is 18 amino acids. V shed 2 bases and J 3 bases; nucleotides not matched to a gene: 14.

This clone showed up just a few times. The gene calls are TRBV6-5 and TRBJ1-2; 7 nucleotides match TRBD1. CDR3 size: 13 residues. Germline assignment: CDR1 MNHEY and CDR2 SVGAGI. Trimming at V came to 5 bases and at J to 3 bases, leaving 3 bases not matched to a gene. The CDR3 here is CASSRDSHYGYTF. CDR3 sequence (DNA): TGTGCCAGCAGTCGGGACAGCCACTATGGCTACACCTTC.

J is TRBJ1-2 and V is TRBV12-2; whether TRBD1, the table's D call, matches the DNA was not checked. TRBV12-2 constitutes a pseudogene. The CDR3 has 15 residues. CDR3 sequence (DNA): TGTGCAAGTCGCTTAGGGGAGAGGGGGCACTATGGCTACACCTTC. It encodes CASRLGERGHYGYTF.

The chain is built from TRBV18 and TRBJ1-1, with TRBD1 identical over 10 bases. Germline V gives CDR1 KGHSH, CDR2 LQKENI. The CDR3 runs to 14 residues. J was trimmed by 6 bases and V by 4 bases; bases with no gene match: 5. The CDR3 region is CASSRRDRGPEAFF. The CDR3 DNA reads TGTGCCAGCTCACGAAGGGACAGGGGCCCTGAAGCTTTCTTT.

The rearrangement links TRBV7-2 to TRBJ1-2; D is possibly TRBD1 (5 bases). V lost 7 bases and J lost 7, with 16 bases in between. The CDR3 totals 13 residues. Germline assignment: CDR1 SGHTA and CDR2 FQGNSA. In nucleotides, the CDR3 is TGTGCCAGCAACCCATCAGGGTACGGTGGCTACACCTTC. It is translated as CASNPSGYGGYTF.

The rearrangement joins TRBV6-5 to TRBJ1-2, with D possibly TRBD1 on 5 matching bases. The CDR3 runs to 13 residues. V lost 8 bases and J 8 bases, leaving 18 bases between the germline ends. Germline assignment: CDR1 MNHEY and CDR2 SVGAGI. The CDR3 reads CASLKQGLGGYTF. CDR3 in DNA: TGTGCCAGCCTAAAGCAGGGTCTAGGAGGCTACACCTTC.

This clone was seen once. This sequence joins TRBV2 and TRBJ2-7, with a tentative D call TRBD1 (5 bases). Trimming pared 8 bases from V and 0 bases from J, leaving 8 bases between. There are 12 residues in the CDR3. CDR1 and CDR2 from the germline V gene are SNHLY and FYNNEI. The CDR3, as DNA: TGTGCCAGCCGACAGAGCTCCTACGAGCAGTACTTC. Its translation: CASRQSSYEQYF. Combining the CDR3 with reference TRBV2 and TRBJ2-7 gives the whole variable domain EPEVTQTPSHQVTQMGQEVILRCVPISNHLYFYWYRQILGQKVEFLVSFYNNEISEKSEIFDDQFSVERPDGSNFTLKIRSTKLEDSAMYFCASRQSSYEQYFGPGTRLTVT.

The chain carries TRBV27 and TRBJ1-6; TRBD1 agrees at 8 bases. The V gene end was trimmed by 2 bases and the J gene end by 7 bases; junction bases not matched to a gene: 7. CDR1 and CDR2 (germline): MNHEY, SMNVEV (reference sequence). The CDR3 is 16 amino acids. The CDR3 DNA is TGTGCCAGCAGTTTAAAGACAGGGGATTTGAATTCACCCCTCCACTTT. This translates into CASSLKTGDLNSPLHF.

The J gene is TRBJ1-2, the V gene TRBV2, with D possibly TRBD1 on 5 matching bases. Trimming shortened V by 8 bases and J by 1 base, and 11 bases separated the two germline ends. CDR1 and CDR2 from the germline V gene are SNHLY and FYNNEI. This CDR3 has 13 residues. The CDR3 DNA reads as TGTGCCAGCTGGGGCCAAAATAACTATGGCTACACCTTC. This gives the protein CASWGQNNYGYTF.

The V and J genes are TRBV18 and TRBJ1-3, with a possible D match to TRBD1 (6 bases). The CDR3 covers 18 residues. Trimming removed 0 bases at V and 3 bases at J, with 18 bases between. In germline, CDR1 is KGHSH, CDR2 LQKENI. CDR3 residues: CASSPPNAGGLGGNTIYF. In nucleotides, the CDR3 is TGTGCCAGCTCACCACCGAACGCCGGGGGGCTCGGTGGAAACACCATATATTTT.

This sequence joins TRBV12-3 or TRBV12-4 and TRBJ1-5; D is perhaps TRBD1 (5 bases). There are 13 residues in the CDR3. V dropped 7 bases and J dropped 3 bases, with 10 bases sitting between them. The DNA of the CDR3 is TGTGCCAGCACGCCAGGGATCAATCAGCCCCAGCATTTT. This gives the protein CASTPGINQPQHF.

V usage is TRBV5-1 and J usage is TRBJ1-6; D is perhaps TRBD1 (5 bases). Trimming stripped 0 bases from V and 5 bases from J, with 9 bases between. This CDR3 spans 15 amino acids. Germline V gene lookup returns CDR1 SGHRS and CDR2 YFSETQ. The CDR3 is CASSLGTGDNSPLHF. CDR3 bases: TGCGCCAGCAGCTTGGGCACGGGGGATAATTCACCCCTCCACTTT.

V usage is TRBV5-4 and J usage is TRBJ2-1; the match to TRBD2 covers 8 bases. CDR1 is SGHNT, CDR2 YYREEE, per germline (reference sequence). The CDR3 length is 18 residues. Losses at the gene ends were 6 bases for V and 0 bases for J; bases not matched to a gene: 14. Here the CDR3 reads CASTRGGRRGSSYNEQFF. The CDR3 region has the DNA TGTGCCAGCACCAGGGGCGGGAGGAGGGGAAGCTCCTACAATGAGCAGTTCTTC.